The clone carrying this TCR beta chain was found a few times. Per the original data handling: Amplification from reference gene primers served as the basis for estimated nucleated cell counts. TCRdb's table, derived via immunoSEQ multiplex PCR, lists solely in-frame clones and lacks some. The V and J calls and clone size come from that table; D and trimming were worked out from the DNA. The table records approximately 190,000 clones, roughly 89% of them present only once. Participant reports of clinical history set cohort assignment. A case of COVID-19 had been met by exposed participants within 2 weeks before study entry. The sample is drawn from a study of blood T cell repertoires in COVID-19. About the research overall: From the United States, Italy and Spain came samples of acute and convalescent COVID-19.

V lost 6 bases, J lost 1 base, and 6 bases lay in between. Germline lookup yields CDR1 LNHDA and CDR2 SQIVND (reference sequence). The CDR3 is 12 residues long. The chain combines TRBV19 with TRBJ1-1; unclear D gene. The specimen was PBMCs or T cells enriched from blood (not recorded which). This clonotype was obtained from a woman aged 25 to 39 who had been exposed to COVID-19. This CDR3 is CASRWANTEAFF. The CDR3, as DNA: TGTGCCAGTAGGTGGGCGAACACTGAAGCTTTCTTT.